The sequence of this TCR beta chain was determined in a study of T cells expressing NK-cell markers. Study summary: In sorted CD3+CD56+NKG2C+, CD3+CD56+NKG2C- and CD3+CD56-NKG2C+ T cells, TCR beta repertoires were obtained.

Whole-study results and caveats: Top CD8+ clonotypes included the dominant CD3+CD56+NKG2C+ clonotypes in six donors. A handful of donors showed these clonotypes also leading the CD3+CD56-NKG2C+ fraction.

UMIs were included in TCR beta cDNA generated by 5'RACE template switching. From the 5' RACE reads, TCRdb lists one entry per CDR3 protein and no DNA. The sample table includes about 370,000 distinct CDR3 sequences. As for this clonotype: Its antigen is undetermined.

This CDR3 comprises 16 residues. CDR1 and CDR2 from the germline V gene are MGHRA and YSYEKL. Sequencing was carried out using blood T cells: a sorted CD56 or NKG2C T cell subset, CD4+ or CD8+ T cells, or bulk PBMC T cells (not recorded which). The source of this sequence is a woman aged 50 to 60 in good health. The V and J genes are TRBV4-1 and TRBJ2-5; the D call from TCRdb, TRBD1, cannot be confirmed without DNA. The CDR3 is CASSQGDRLQVETQYF.